The rows below give T cell receptor beta chains drawn from one sample of a study of cytomegalovirus exposure and HLA in healthy donors. The protocol was immunoSEQ multiplex PCR, while the TCRdb copy is restricted to in-frame clones and leaves out a portion. This sample lists about 140,000 clones; its ten largest clones have about 2.2%. The sequenced sample was PBMCs. These receptors originate from a woman younger than 30 in good health and CMV-seronegative. Each CDR3 is given with its conserved first and last residue. Fields, in order: J gene, V gene, D gene, CDR3 length, CDR3 DNA, CDR3 protein. A D gene is named only where the DNA matches it firmly.

>TRBJ2-7|TRBV5-5|.|14
TGTGCCAGCAGCAGGCGGGTAACCTCCTACGAGCAGTACTTC
CASSRRVTSYEQYF
>TRBJ2-7|TRBV28|TRBD1|15
TGTGCCAGCAGTCAAGGGGACAGGGTGGCCGGCGAGCAGTACTTC
CASSQGDRVAGEQYF
>TRBJ2-1|TRBV10-3|TRBD2|18
TGTGCCATCAGTGAGTCAACGGCTAGCGGGAGCGAATACAATGAGCAGTTCTTC
CAISESTASGSEYNEQFF
>TRBJ1-1|TRBV30|.|12
TGTGCCTGGAGTACCCCGGGCAGGGATGCTTTCTTT
CAWSTPGRDAFF
>TRBJ2-3|TRBV30|TRBD2|15
TGTGCCTGGGGTTCTAGCGGGGGGAGCACAGATACGCAGTATTTT
CAWGSSGGSTDTQYF
>TRBJ2-1|TRBV19|TRBD2|14
TGTGCCAGTAGTCCTGGGACTAGCGGGAATGGGCAGTTCTTC
CASSPGTSGNGQFF
>TRBJ2-1|TRBV11-3|TRBD2|17
TGTGCCAGCAGCTTAGCGCTAGCGGGCGGGAACTACAATGAGCAGTTCTTC
CASSLALAGGNYNEQFF
>TRBJ2-1|TRBV11-3|.|11
TGTGCCAGCAGCTTAGGCGGTGAGCAGTTCTTC
CASSLGGEQFF
>TRBJ1-1|TRBV21-1|.|16
TGTGCCAGCACCCTACGAGGGTTTTTGATGAACACTGAAGCTTTCTTT
CASTLRGFLMNTEAFF
>TRBJ2-6|TRBV19|.|16
TGTGCCAGTAGTATGGTAGGGGTGAAGGGGGCCAACGTCCTGACTTTC
CASSMVGVKGANVLTF
>TRBJ2-7|TRBV30|TRBD1|11
TGTGCCAGAAACAGGGGCTACGAGCAGTACTTC
CARNRGYEQYF
>TRBJ1-5|TRBV18|TRBD1|16
TGTGCCAGCTCACCTTCCCGGGACAGGGCCAGTCAGCCCCAGCATTTT
CASSPSRDRASQPQHF
>TRBJ2-3|TRBV7-8|TRBD2|16
TGTGCCAGCAGCTACCAAGCGGGGGGCAACACAGATACGCAGTATTTT
CASSYQAGGNTDTQYF
>TRBJ1-2|TRBV27|TRBD1|14
TGTGCCAGCAGATCGCGACAGGGTGGCTATGGCTACACCTTC
CASRSRQGGYGYTF
>TRBJ2-1|TRBV4-1|TRBD2|17
TGCGCCAGCAGCCAAACCTCTGGGACTAGCGGGAGCTATGAGCAGTTCTTC
CASSQTSGTSGSYEQFF
>TRBJ2-1|TRBV7-3|TRBD2|15
TGTGCCAGCAGCCCTCGGACTAGCGGATACAATGAGCAGTTCTTC
CASSPRTSGYNEQFF
>TRBJ2-1|TRBV7-9|.|19
TGTGCCAGCAGCTTCATCGTGGGGGCCATCCATTTCCCACCCAATGAGCAGTTCTTC
CASSFIVGAIHFPPNEQFF
>TRBJ1-5|TRBV6-1|TRBD1|16
TGTGCCAGCAGTGAAGCCCAGGGGGCTTTCAATCAGCCCCAGCATTTT
CASSEAQGAFNQPQHF
>TRBJ2-2|TRBV18|.|14
TGTGCCAGCTCAGGACAGCCGACCACCGGGGAGCTGTTTTTT
CASSGQPTTGELFF
>TRBJ2-5|TRBV7-9|.|12
TGTGCCAGCAGCCGCCTCTTCGAGGAGCAGTACTTC
CASSRLFEEQYF
>TRBJ1-5|TRBV27|.|15
TGTGCCAGCAGTTTGGGCAGCTATAGCAATCAGCCCCAGCATTTT
CASSLGSYSNQPQHF
>TRBJ1-1|TRBV19|.|13
TGTGCCAGTAACGAAGGACAGAGCCTTGAAGCTTTCTTT
CASNEGQSLEAFF
>TRBJ2-1|TRBV11-2|TRBD2|18
TGTGCCAGCAGCACCACGGGTAGCGGGAGGAGCTCCTACAATGAGCAGTTCTTC
CASSTTGSGRSSYNEQFF
>TRBJ1-5|TRBV25-1|.|17
TGTGCCAGCAGTGAAGGAACAGGGAAGGGTTACAATCAGCCCCAGCATTTT
CASSEGTGKGYNQPQHF
>TRBJ2-7|TRBV14|TRBD1|16
TGTGCCAGCAGCCATCTAGGACAGGGGCCATACTACGAGCAGTACTTC
CASSHLGQGPYYEQYF
>TRBJ2-1|TRBV7-9|TRBD1|19
TGTGCCAGCAGCGCAATGACAGGGACCCACGGCCCCCTACAAGGGGAGCAGTTCTTC
CASSAMTGTHGPLQGEQFF
>TRBJ2-7|TRBV4-1|TRBD1|14
TGCGCCAGCAGCACCCAACCGGGACAGCTCGAGCAGTACTTC
CASSTQPGQLEQYF
>TRBJ2-7|TRBV6-1|.|13
TGTGCCAGCAGCTACGGGGGATCCTACGAGCAGTACTTC
CASSYGGSYEQYF
>TRBJ1-1|TRBV18|.|13
TGTGCCAGCTCACCATCAGAGAACACTGAAGCTTTCTTT
CASSPSENTEAFF
>TRBJ1-4|TRBV19|.|15
TGTGCCAGTAGCGACCGAGGGGGAAGAGATGAAAAACTGTTTTTT
CASSDRGGRDEKLFF
>TRBJ2-3|TRBV2|TRBD1|15
TGTGCCAGCAAAAGAGACAGGGGGCCCGCAGATACGCAGTATTTT
CASKRDRGPADTQYF
>TRBJ1-2|TRBV7-3|TRBD1|13
TGTGCCAGCAGCGCAACAGGGGCAGGGGGCTACACCTTC
CASSATGAGGYTF